These 21 T cell receptor beta chains were all obtained from the same sample, sequenced in a study of T cells after yellow fever vaccination. In TCRdb, the 5' RACE reads were re-called with MiXCR into one record per CDR3 protein. The sample includes just under 600,000 distinct CDR3 sequences, 13% seen only once; the top ten take roughly an eighth. The sequences come from PBMCs, collected on the day of the yellow fever booster vaccination. These receptors all come from a man aged 25 to 40 who received the YFV17D yellow fever vaccine.

This clonotype was seen repeatedly, ten times or more. The DNA is omitted, as the CDR3 cannot be located on it reliably, and the CDR3 follows TCRdb's listing. The chain links TRBV28 to TRBJ2-4; the DNA was not compared with TRBD1, the D call given in the table. The CDR3 length is 15 residues, termini included. Germline lookup yields CDR1 MDHEN and CDR2 SYDVKM. The CDR3 reads CASTSGDRAGNIQYF.

The V call is TRBV28, the J call TRBJ2-3; D call uncertain. This CDR3 has 16 residues. Trimming took 2 bases from V and 6 from J, leaving 18 bases between them. Germline assignment: CDR1 MDHEN and CDR2 SYDVKM. The CDR3 sequence: CASSLKETTWADTQYF. CDR3 coding DNA: TGTGCCAGCAGTTTAAAAGAGACAACCTGGGCCGATACGCAGTATTTT.

This clonotype was detected many times. The genes are TRBV5-1 and TRBJ2-2, with 9 bases matching TRBD1. The J segment lost 0 bases and the V segment lost 5 bases, leaving 11 bases of the junction unmatched. Germline CDR1 SGHRS, CDR2 YFSETQ. This CDR3 contains 18 residues. CDR3 coding DNA: TGCGCCAGCAGTATTGGACAGGGGACCCCCGCGAACACCGGGGAGCTGTTTTTT. Its translation is CASSIGQGTPANTGELFF.

V and J are TRBV6-4 and TRBJ2-1, with 9 bases identical to TRBD1. The germline CDR1 and CDR2 sequences are MRHNA and SNTAGT. This CDR3 has 16 amino acids. The V segment lost 4 bases and the J segment 9 bases; nucleotides outside the gene matches: 13. This CDR3 is CASSVLPDRGGGEQFF. The CDR3 bases are TGTGCCAGCAGTGTCCTCCCGGACAGGGGAGGCGGTGAGCAGTTCTTC.

This clonotype was counted many times. The V and J genes are TRBV5-1 and TRBJ1-4; 9 bases fit TRBD1. Trimming took 3 bases from V and 8 from J; bases not matched to a gene: 5. Looked up from germline, CDR1 is SGHRS and CDR2 is YFSETQ. The CDR3 totals 14 residues. The chain's CDR3 is CASSSGQGAEKLFF. CDR3 DNA sequence: TGCGCCAGCAGCTCGGGACAGGGTGCAGAAAAACTGTTTTTT.

The rearrangement uses TRBV11-2 and TRBJ2-7, with 10 positions matching TRBD2. Trimming at V came to 6 bases and at J to 7 bases, leaving 9 bases not matched to a gene. The CDR3 has 14 amino acids. The germline gives CDR1 SGHAT, CDR2 FQNNGV. CDR3 sequence (DNA): TGTGCCAGCAGTAATAGCGGGAGGATAGGGGAGCAGTACTTC. Its translation is CASSNSGRIGEQYF.

To note about this clonotype: The junction departs from the called germline gene at one end, perhaps through a read error. V and J are TRBV6-1 and TRBJ2-3; D could derive from TRBD1 or TRBD2 (5 bases each). The CDR3 runs to 15 residues. Germline CDR1 is MNHNS and CDR2 is SASEGT. In DNA form, the CDR3 reads TGTGCCAGCAGGGAAGGGACGGCCAGCACAGATACGCAGTATTTT. Translation gives CASREGTASTDTQYF.

There are many counts of this clonotype. The V gene is TRBV5-1, the J gene TRBJ2-7, with TRBD2 identical over 7 bases. The CDR3 loop spans 15 amino acids. Per germline, CDR1 SGHRS and CDR2 YFSETQ. Trimming took 6 bases from V and 5 from J; bases not matched to a gene: 14. CDR3 in amino acids: CASTPTGGSRHEQYF. The CDR3 DNA sequence: TGCGCCAGCACACCGACGGGCGGGAGTCGGCACGAGCAGTACTTC.

The chain uses TRBV9 and TRBJ2-3, with D possibly matching TRBD1 (6 bases). V was cut by 0 bases and J by 3 bases, with 14 bases left in between. The germline gives CDR1 SGDLS, CDR2 YYNGEE. The CDR3 has 16 amino acids. In DNA, the CDR3 is TGTGCCAGCAGCGTAGCACAGGGAAGGTCGACAGATACGCAGTATTTT. Protein product: CASSVAQGRSTDTQYF.

This chain joins TRBV28 and TRBJ2-5; D tentatively fits TRBD1 or TRBD2 (5 bases each). Germline CDR1 and CDR2: MDHEN and SYDVKM. The V and J ends lost 5 bases and 1 base respectively, with 11 bases between them. The CDR3 consists of 14 residues. CDR3 coding DNA: TGTGCCAGCAGTGAACCGGGACCCCAAGAGACCCAGTACTTC. Its protein is CASSEPGPQETQYF.

The chain uses TRBV15 and TRBJ1-2; D uncertain. Germline V CDR1 and CDR2: LNHNV, YYDKDF (reference sequence). V was clipped by 3 bases and J by 0 bases, with 8 bases between them. The CDR3 is 14 residues long. The CDR3 coding sequence is TGTGCCACCAGCAGGCCGATAGCTAACTATGGCTACACCTTC. Translation: CATSRPIANYGYTF.

Only a few counts were recorded for this clonotype. The chain recombines TRBV15 with TRBJ1-2; D gene ambiguous. Looked up from germline, CDR1 is LNHNV and CDR2 is YYDKDF (reference sequence). The V end lost 3 bases, the J end lost 8 bases, and 19 bases lay between the germline ends. The CDR3 is made up of 15 amino acids. CDR3 coding DNA: TGTGCCACCAGCAGCAGGTCAGCGGGCGCCTGGGGCTACACCTTC. Protein product: CATSSRSAGAWGYTF.

The chain joins TRBV12-3 or TRBV12-4 to TRBJ2-1, with 9 bases matching TRBD1. Germline trimming cut 6 bases from V and 6 bases from J; bases unmatched to any gene: 15. The CDR3 is 17 amino acids. The CDR3 sequence: CASSSRGQGSGSNEQFF. In nucleotides, the CDR3 is TGTGCCAGCAGCTCCCGGGGACAGGGTAGTGGGTCCAATGAGCAGTTCTTC.

The rearrangement uses TRBV28 and TRBJ2-7; TRBD1 aligns across 8 bases. CDR1 is MDHEN and CDR2 is SYDVKM in the germline V gene. The CDR3 spans 13 residues. V was clipped by 5 bases and J by 4 bases; unmatched bases: 4. The CDR3 loop reads CASSAGGGYEQYF. For the CDR3, the DNA is TGTGCCAGCAGTGCAGGGGGCGGTTACGAGCAGTACTTC.

A few counts support this clonotype. The rearrangement joins TRBV7-2 to TRBJ2-1; D not resolved. From germline, CDR1 is SGHTA and CDR2 FQGNSA. The CDR3 runs to 13 residues. Deletions cut 6 bases from V and 2 bases from J, with 8 bases between. As DNA, the CDR3 is TGTGCCAGCAGTAGACAAACCTACAATGAGCAGTTCTTC. This translates into CASSRQTYNEQFF.

The genes are TRBV25-1 and TRBJ1-2; D unclear. In germline, CDR1 is MGHDK, CDR2 SYGVNS. The CDR3 is 13 residues long. V lost 7 bases to trimming and J lost 2 bases, with 11 bases between them. CDR3 nucleotide sequence: TGTGCCAGCATCGAGAACGGGAACTATGGCTACACCTTC. Protein product: CASIENGNYGYTF.

V usage is TRBV10-2 and J usage is TRBJ1-1; D is ambiguous. Germline CDR1 and CDR2: WSHSY and SAAADI. The ends were cut back, 10 bases at V and 7 bases at J, with 16 bases in the middle. The CDR3 loop spans 12 amino acids. Written as DNA, the CDR3 is TGCGCCACCTCCCCCAAGCGAGGTGAAGCTTTCTTT. The encoded protein is CATSPKRGEAFF.

This clonotype has only a few counts. The chain links TRBV10-3 to TRBJ2-3; D is undetermined. Germline V gives CDR1 ENHRY, CDR2 SYGVKD. The germline V and J ends were trimmed by 2 bases and 5 bases, with 8 bases remaining between them. This CDR3 is 13 amino acids long. CDR3 protein: CAISEALIDTQYF. In DNA form, the CDR3 reads TGTGCCATCAGTGAGGCTCTTATAGATACGCAGTATTTT.

In its sample, this clonotype was seen a few times. The chain uses TRBV4-3 and TRBJ1-2, with 8 bases matching TRBD1. After removal of 2 bases from V and 7 bases from J, the junction contained 12 bases not matched to a gene. Germline values: CDR1 LGHNA, CDR2 YSLEER. The CDR3 has 16 residues. The CDR3 region is CASSQTGTGPEAGYTF. The DNA of the CDR3 is TGCGCCAGCAGCCAAACAGGGACAGGCCCGGAGGCTGGCTACACCTTC.

Comment on this clonotype: The germline gene is not matched at one end of the junction; a read error may be the cause. The chain couples TRBV28 to TRBJ2-3; 9 nucleotides match TRBD2. This CDR3 has 12 residues. Germline CDR1 MDHEN, CDR2 SYDVKM. CDR3 protein: CASRQLAGAHYF. Here the CDR3 DNA reads TGTGCCAGCAGACAACTAGCGGGCGCGCATTATTTT. The variable domain in full, completed from reference TRBV28 and TRBJ2-3, reads DVKVTQSSRYLVKRTGEKVFLECVQDMDHENMFWYRQDPGLGLRLIYFSYDVKMKEKGDIPEGYSVSREKKERFSLILESASTNQTSMYLCASRQLAGAHYFGPGTRLTVL.

This clonotype occurred many times. This chain joins TRBV10-2 and TRBJ2-4, with no clear D. Trimming removed 6 bases from V and 7 bases from J, with 10 bases in between. The germline CDR1 and CDR2 sequences are WSHSY and SAAADI. The length of the CDR3 is 12 residues. The CDR3: CASSLGGNIQYF. CDR3 DNA: TGCGCCAGCAGCCTCGGTGGGAACATTCAGTACTTC.